The 28 T cell receptor beta chains in this list originate from one sample, sequenced in a study of T-cell reconstitution after alpha-beta-depleted transplantation in children. Unique molecular identifiers were incorporated during preparation of the TCRbeta library. TCRdb independently ran MiXCR on the PCR reads; one entry per CDR3 protein. In the table there are approximately 400,000 distinct CDR3 sequences, approximately 10% of which are singletons. Material: PBMCs from the stem cell graft donor, obtained from the stem cell graft. Every receptor here comes from a human donor who donated a stem cell graft to a child with acute myeloid leukemia.

This clonotype occurred a few times. The V gene is TRBV5-6, the J gene TRBJ2-1; 8 nucleotides line up with TRBD2. Looked up from germline, CDR1 is SGHDT and CDR2 is YYEEEE. Trimming took 4 bases from V and 12 from J; bases not matched to a gene: 6. The CDR3 has 12 residues. CDR3: CASSPGLGGQFF. For the CDR3, the DNA is TGTGCCAGCAGCCCGGGACTAGGGGGGCAGTTCTTC.

This clonotype showed up many times. The chain is built from TRBV20-1 and TRBJ1-2; D ambiguous. Trimming shortened V by 6 bases and J by 4 bases, and 12 bases separated the two germline ends. The CDR3 is 12 residues long. CDR1 is DFQATT, CDR2 SNEGSKA, per germline (reference sequence). The CDR3 DNA reads as TGCAGTGCGAGTCTACGGGGCTATGGCTACACCTTC. This encodes CSASLRGYGYTF.

The chain carries TRBV7-8 and TRBJ2-5; D is unclear. V lost 6 bases and J 7 bases, leaving 15 bases between the germline ends. The CDR3 extends over 13 amino acids. Germline V gene lookup returns CDR1 SGHVS and CDR2 FQNEAQ. The CDR3 here is CASSLGKWSTQYF. The CDR3 region has the DNA TGTGCCAGCAGTCTGGGAAAGTGGTCGACCCAGTACTTC.

This clonotype was observed at least ten times. The V and J genes are TRBV29-1 and TRBJ1-2; maybe TRBD1 (5 bases). This CDR3 has 13 amino acids. The germline gives CDR1 SQVTM, CDR2 ANQGSEA. V was clipped by 6 bases and J by 2 bases, with 13 bases between them. In DNA form, the CDR3 reads TGCAGCGTAACCAGGGCCGGCAACTATGGCTACACCTTC. Translated, it gives CSVTRAGNYGYTF. Using reference TRBV29-1 and TRBJ1-2 for the parts outside the CDR3, the full variable domain is SAVISQKPSRDICQRGTSLTIQCQVDSQVTMMFWYRQQPGQSLTLIATANQGSEATYESGFVIDKFPISRPNLTFSTLTVSNMSPEDSSIYLCSVTRAGNYGYTFGSGTRLTVV.

This clonotype was observed at least ten times. The J gene is TRBJ2-1, the V gene TRBV4-2, with D possibly being TRBD1 or TRBD2 (6 bases each). The CDR3 length is 15 residues. Germline-derived CDR1 and CDR2 are LGHNA and YNFKEQ. V lost 0 bases to trimming and J lost 9 bases, with 15 bases between them. The CDR3 sequence is CASSQEGASESEQFF. The CDR3 bases are TGTGCCAGCAGCCAAGAGGGGGCTAGCGAGAGTGAGCAGTTCTTC.

In regard to this clonotype: Mismatch with germline at one junction end may stem from a read error. The CDR3 region is CSARDLTRGFF. The CDR3 DNA follows: TGCAGTGCTAGAGATCTTACCAGGGGGTTCTTT. The chain has TRBV20-1 and TRBJ2-3; 7 bases are a match to TRBD1. CDR1 is DFQATT, CDR2 SNEGSKA, per germline (reference sequence). CDR3 length: 11 residues.

This clonotype was seen only a few times. The CDR3 here is CSVESWQGGEQYF. CDR3 nucleotide sequence: TGCAGCGTTGAATCTTGGCAGGGTGGGGAGCAGTACTTC. This rearrangement joins TRBV29-1 to TRBJ2-7, with D possibly being TRBD1 (5 bases). V was trimmed by 2 bases and J by 7 bases, leaving 15 bases between them. In germline, CDR1 is SQVTM, CDR2 ANQGSEA. The CDR3 covers 13 residues.

This clonotype was found a few times. The chain is built from TRBV7-2 and TRBJ2-5; D may be TRBD2 (7 bases). CDR1 and CDR2 (germline): SGHTA, FQGNSA. The length of the CDR3 is 14 residues. Trimming removed 5 bases at V and 7 bases at J, with 17 bases between. The DNA of the CDR3 is TGTGCCAGCAGCCAAGGGACATCGGGGGGGACCCAGTACTTC. Translation gives CASSQGTSGGTQYF. The entire variable domain, with the rest obtained from reference TRBV7-2 and TRBJ2-5, is as follows: GAGVSQSPSNKVTEKGKDVELRCDPISGHTALYWYRQSLGQGLEFLIYFQGNSAPDKSGLPSDRFSAERTGGSVSTLTIQRTQQEDSAVYLCASSQGTSGGTQYFGPGTRLLVL.

This chain uses TRBV4-3 with TRBJ2-4; tentative D call: TRBD2 (6 bases). V was shortened by 0 bases and J by 11 bases, with 14 bases between the two germline ends. The germline gives CDR1 LGHNA, CDR2 YSLEER. The CDR3 length is 14 residues. In nucleotides, the CDR3 is TGCGCCAGCAGCCAAGATAGCGGAATCAGCGTTCAGTACTTC. Translated, it gives CASSQDSGISVQYF.

The chain joins TRBV10-1 to TRBJ1-5, with 8 bases that match TRBD1. The CDR3 runs to 14 residues. The germline gives CDR1 WNHNN, CDR2 SYGVQD (reference sequence). After removal of 6 bases from V and 0 bases from J, the junction contained 1 base not matched to a gene. The CDR3 region is CASRDRDSNQPQHF. As DNA, the CDR3 is TGCGCCAGCAGGGACAGGGATAGCAATCAGCCCCAGCATTTT.

This chain connects TRBV7-3 to TRBJ2-4; 8 positions match TRBD2. The CDR3 runs to 15 residues. Per the germline V gene, CDR1 is SGHTA and CDR2 is FQGTGA. Unmatched junction bases numbered 3, after V lost 5 bases and J lost 0 bases. CDR3 nucleotide sequence: TGTGCCAGCAGCCGAAGCGGGGGAGCCAAAAACATTCAGTACTTC. Residues: CASSRSGGAKNIQYF. Based on the CDR3 plus reference TRBV7-3 and TRBJ2-4, the full variable domain is GAGVSQTPSNKVTEKGKYVELRCDPISGHTALYWYRQSLGQGPEFLIYFQGTGAADDSGLPNDRFFAVRPEGSVSTLKIQRTERGDSAVYLCASSRSGGAKNIQYFGAGTRLSVL.

This chain joins TRBV20-1 and TRBJ2-1; no clear D. The CDR3 spans 10 residues. Germline V lookup: CDR1 DFQATT, CDR2 SNEGSKA (reference sequence). The V and J ends lost 3 bases and 10 bases respectively, with 7 bases between them. In DNA form, the CDR3 reads TGCAGTGCTAGGAGGACGGAGCAGTTCTTC. It is translated as CSARRTEQFF.

This clonotype was detected only a few times. This sequence joins TRBV2 and TRBJ2-6; D gene uncertain. Trimming pared 4 bases from V and 6 bases from J, leaving 4 bases between. Germline loops: CDR1 SNHLY, CDR2 FYNNEI. The CDR3 totals 12 residues. CDR3 loop: CASSGSANVLTF. In nucleotides, the CDR3 is TGTGCCAGCAGTGGGTCGGCCAACGTCCTGACTTTC.

The rearrangement joins TRBV25-1 to TRBJ2-2; TRBD1 matches at 10 bases. Germline lookup yields CDR1 MGHDK and CDR2 SYGVNS. The CDR3 runs to 15 residues. V trimming: 8 bases; J trimming: 0 bases; junction bases outside the gene matches: 3. Here the CDR3 DNA reads TGTGCCAGCTTCGGACAGGGGGCGAACACCGGGGAGCTGTTTTTT. Translating it yields CASFGQGANTGELFF.

This clonotype was counted ten times or more. CDR3 coding DNA: TGCAGCGTCAAACAGGGGGTTAGCTATGGCTACACCTTC. Protein: CSVKQGVSYGYTF. This chain connects TRBV29-1 to TRBJ1-2, with 8 nucleotides matching TRBD1. Trimming removed 6 bases from V and 4 bases from J; junction bases left unmatched: 7. The CDR3 extends over 13 amino acids. Germline CDR1 is SQVTM and CDR2 is ANQGSEA.

The chain combines TRBV20-1 with TRBJ2-4, with TRBD1 matching over 7 bases. The CDR3 spans 17 residues. Trimming removed 2 bases from V and 3 bases from J; junction bases left unmatched: 13. Germline CDR1 DFQATT, CDR2 SNEGSKA (reference sequence). The CDR3 region has the DNA TGCAGTGCTAGACCGCCGACAGGGAAAGGGGACAAAAACATTCAGTACTTC. Its protein is CSARPPTGKGDKNIQYF.

The rearrangement joins TRBV20-1 to TRBJ2-3, with D unclear. The CDR3 loop spans 12 amino acids. CDR1 is DFQATT and CDR2 is SNEGSKA in the germline V gene (reference sequence). V gave up 7 bases and J gave up 0 bases, with 8 bases separating them. The CDR3 protein is CSVKPSTDTQYF. The CDR3 DNA sequence: TGCAGTGTGAAGCCTAGCACAGATACGCAGTATTTT.

The chain has TRBV2 and TRBJ2-2, with D possibly matching TRBD1 (5 bases). CDR1 is SNHLY, CDR2 FYNNEI, per germline. V gave up 4 bases and J gave up 0 bases, with 9 bases separating them. CDR3 length: 15 amino acids. CDR3 nucleotide sequence: TGTGCCAGCAGTGTGGACAACGCGAACACCGGGGAGCTGTTTTTT. This translates into CASSVDNANTGELFF. The full variable domain, in which reference TRBV2 and TRBJ2-2 provide the parts outside the CDR3, is EPEVTQTPSHQVTQMGQEVILRCVPISNHLYFYWYRQILGQKVEFLVSFYNNEISEKSEIFDDQFSVERPDGSNFTLKIRSTKLEDSAMYFCASSVDNANTGELFFGEGSRLTVL.

The rearrangement uses TRBV20-1 and TRBJ2-3, with TRBD2 matching over 8 bases. The CDR3 extends over 16 amino acids. V shed 1 base and J 6 bases; nucleotides not matched to a gene: 12. Germline CDR1 is DFQATT and CDR2 is SNEGSKA (reference sequence). CDR3 region: CSARAVEVAGRDTQYF. CDR3 in DNA: TGCAGTGCTAGAGCAGTGGAGGTAGCGGGAAGGGATACGCAGTATTTT.

This clonotype was detected only a few times. J is TRBJ2-1 and V is TRBV5-1, with 8 nucleotides matching TRBD2. The CDR3 has 16 residues. The ends lost 0 bases at V and 4 bases at J; junction bases unmatched: 6. From germline, CDR1 is SGHRS and CDR2 YFSETQ. In DNA form, the CDR3 reads TGCGCCAGCAGCTTGGTTAGCGGGACAACTTACAATGAGCAGTTCTTC. This translates into CASSLVSGTTYNEQFF.

This clonotype has more than one count but fewer than ten. V is TRBV29-1 and J is TRBJ2-3; TRBD2 matches at 7 bases. The germline CDR1 and CDR2 sequences are SQVTM and ANQGSEA. Germline trimming cut 1 base from V and 1 base from J; bases unmatched to any gene: 8. This CDR3 comprises 16 residues. The chain's CDR3 is CSVEGPGLEGTDTQYF. The CDR3 DNA follows: TGCAGCGTTGAAGGCCCCGGACTAGAGGGCACAGATACGCAGTATTTT.

The table lists this clonotype with a few counts. The chain has TRBV27 and TRBJ1-1; unclear D gene. The CDR3 totals 15 residues. V was clipped by 7 bases and J by 1 base, with 16 bases between them. Germline loops: CDR1 MNHEY, CDR2 SMNVEV (reference sequence). Here the CDR3 reads CASIPMFGSNTEAFF. The CDR3 DNA sequence: TGTGCCAGCATTCCTATGTTTGGGTCGAACACTGAAGCTTTCTTT.

The genes are TRBV25-1 and TRBJ2-7, with a possible D match to TRBD2 (6 bases). The CDR3 is made up of 16 amino acids. Looked up from germline, CDR1 is MGHDK and CDR2 is SYGVNS. V was cut by 5 bases and J by 5 bases, with 22 bases left in between. The CDR3 loop is CASSNTPRLGGHEQYF. The CDR3 coding sequence is TGTGCCAGCAGTAATACTCCTCGACTAGGCGGTCACGAGCAGTACTTC.

This chain connects TRBV2 to TRBJ1-4, with D unresolved. CDR1 SNHLY and CDR2 FYNNEI come from the germline V gene. V gave up 5 bases and J gave up 0 bases, with 7 bases separating them. The CDR3 runs to 14 residues. The CDR3 nucleotides are TGTGCCAGCAGTTGGCAGACAACTAATGAAAAACTGTTTTTT. Protein: CASSWQTTNEKLFF.

This clonotype has at least ten counts. The V gene is TRBV11-1, the J gene TRBJ2-7; perhaps TRBD2 as D (6 bases). There are 14 residues in the CDR3. CDR1 is SGHAT and CDR2 is FQDESV in the germline V gene (reference sequence). Trimming removed 4 bases at V and 0 bases at J, with 10 bases between. The CDR3 coding sequence is TGTGCCAGCAGCTGGACTACTGACTCCTACGAGCAGTACGTC. Translated: CASSWTTDSYEQYV.

This clonotype was detected only a few times. The V gene is TRBV7-9, the J gene TRBJ2-7; 7 positions match TRBD1. The V segment lost 6 bases and the J segment 0 bases; nucleotides outside the gene matches: 8. Germline V gene lookup returns CDR1 SEHNR and CDR2 FQNEAQ (reference sequence). This CDR3 region has 15 residues. CDR3 loop: CASSWDSMSSYEQYF. In nucleotides, the CDR3 is TGTGCCAGCAGTTGGGACAGTATGAGCTCCTACGAGCAGTACTTC.

The chain recombines TRBV7-2 with TRBJ2-7, with unresolved D. The CDR3 extends over 13 amino acids. The germline V gene has CDR1 SGHTA and CDR2 FQGNSA. Trimming took 2 bases from V and 5 from J, leaving 10 bases between them. The CDR3 is CASSLRPGHEQYF. The CDR3 nucleotides are TGTGCCAGCAGCTTAAGGCCCGGGCACGAGCAGTACTTC.

This clonotype turned up a few times. The chain is built from TRBV5-1 and TRBJ2-5; 9 bases match TRBD1. Germline assignment: CDR1 SGHRS and CDR2 YFSETQ. This CDR3 is 16 amino acids long. J was trimmed by 3 bases and V by 4 bases; bases with no gene match: 10. This CDR3 is CASSRGGQGGKETQYF. DNA for the CDR3: TGCGCCAGCAGCCGAGGGGGACAGGGAGGGAAAGAGACCCAGTACTTC. Full variable domain (outside the CDR3, taken from reference TRBV5-1 and TRBJ2-5): KAGVTQTPRYLIKTRGQQVTLSCSPISGHRSVSWYQQTPGQGLQFLFEYFSETQRNKGNFPGRFSGRQFSNSRSEMNVSTLELGDSALYLCASSRGGQGGKETQYFGPGTRLLVL.